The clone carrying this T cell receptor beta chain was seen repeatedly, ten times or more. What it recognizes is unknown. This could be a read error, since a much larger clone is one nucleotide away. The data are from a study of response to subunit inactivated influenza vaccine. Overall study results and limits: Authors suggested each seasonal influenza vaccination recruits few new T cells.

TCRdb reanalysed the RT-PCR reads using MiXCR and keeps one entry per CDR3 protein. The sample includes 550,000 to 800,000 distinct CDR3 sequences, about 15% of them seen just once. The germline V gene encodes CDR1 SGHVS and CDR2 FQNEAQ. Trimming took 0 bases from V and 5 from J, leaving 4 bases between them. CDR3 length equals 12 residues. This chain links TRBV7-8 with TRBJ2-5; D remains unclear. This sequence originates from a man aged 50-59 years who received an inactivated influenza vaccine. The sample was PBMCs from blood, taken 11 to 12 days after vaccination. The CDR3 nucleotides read TGTGCCAGCAGCTTAGCAGTGGAGACCCAGTACTTC. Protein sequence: CASSLAVETQYF.